This T cell receptor beta chain was observed in a study of CD8 T cells in ankylosing spondylitis. Points from the study as a whole: Reactive arthritis synovial fluid and blood were previously reported to contain some motif variants. There was reportedly significant enrichment of clones that were disease-linked in matched ankylosing spondylitis synovial fluid. What appeared characteristic of ankylosing spondylitis blood was a TCR beta motif of seven to nine highly homologous variants. Disease-linked clones displayed a CD8+ phenotype and appeared relatively rarely in peripheral blood.

This clonotype came up many times. Antigen: not known. This CDR3 contains 15 residues. The germline gives CDR1 SGHRS, CDR2 YFSETQ. Trimming cost V 5 bases and J 7 bases; bases outside gene matches: 7. TCR beta libraries were made by quantitative 5'-RACE with molecular barcodes. TCRdb re-derived calls from the 5' RACE reads in MiXCR, one entry per CDR3 protein. Seen here are roughly 440,000 distinct CDR3 sequences, roughly 17% observed once, and the top ten hold approximately 0.97%. The chain employs TRBV5-1 and TRBJ2-1; 12 bases match TRBD1. The sample comprised blood, either unsorted or a sorted T cell fraction (not recorded which). This TCR was sampled from a male donor with ankylosing spondylitis. CDR3 amino acids: CASRMGQGAQNEQFF. In DNA, the CDR3 is TGCGCCAGCAGGATGGGACAGGGGGCGCAAAATGAGCAGTTCTTC. The full variable domain, with the rest looked up from reference TRBV5-1 and TRBJ2-1, is KAGVTQTPRYLIKTRGQQVTLSCSPISGHRSVSWYQQTPGQGLQFLFEYFSETQRNKGNFPGRFSGRQFSNSRSEMNVSTLELGDSALYLCASRMGQGAQNEQFFGPGTRLTVL.